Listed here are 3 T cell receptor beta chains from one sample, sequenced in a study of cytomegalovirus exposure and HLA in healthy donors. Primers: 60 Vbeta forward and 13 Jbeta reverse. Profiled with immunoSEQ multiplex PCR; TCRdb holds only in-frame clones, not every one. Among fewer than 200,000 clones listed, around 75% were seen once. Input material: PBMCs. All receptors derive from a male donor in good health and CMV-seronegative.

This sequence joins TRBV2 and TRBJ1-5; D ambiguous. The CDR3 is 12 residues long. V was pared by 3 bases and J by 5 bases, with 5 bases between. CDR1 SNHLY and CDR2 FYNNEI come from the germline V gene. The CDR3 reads CASSDIYQPQHF. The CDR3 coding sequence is TGTGCCAGCAGTGACATTTATCAGCCCCAGCATTTT.

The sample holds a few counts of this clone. The CDR3, as DNA: TGTGCCAGCTCTGGGGGTATCGGGAGGGCCGGGACCCAGTACTTC. Translating gives CASSGGIGRAGTQYF. The V gene is TRBV27, the J gene TRBJ2-5; 8 nucleotides align to TRBD2. With V trimmed by 8 bases and J by 7 bases, 15 bases remained unmatched. CDR1 MNHEY and CDR2 SMNVEV come from the germline V gene (reference sequence). This CDR3 contains 15 residues.

The CDR3 loop reads CASGRATRQGREETQYF. The CDR3 DNA reads TGTGCCAGCGGACGGGCGACGCGACAGGGAAGGGAAGAGACCCAGTACTTC. V usage is TRBV2 and J usage is TRBJ2-5; 7 positions agree with TRBD1. The CDR3 length is 17 residues. In germline, CDR1 is SNHLY, CDR2 FYNNEI. J lost 3 bases, V lost 8 bases, and 18 bases had no gene match.